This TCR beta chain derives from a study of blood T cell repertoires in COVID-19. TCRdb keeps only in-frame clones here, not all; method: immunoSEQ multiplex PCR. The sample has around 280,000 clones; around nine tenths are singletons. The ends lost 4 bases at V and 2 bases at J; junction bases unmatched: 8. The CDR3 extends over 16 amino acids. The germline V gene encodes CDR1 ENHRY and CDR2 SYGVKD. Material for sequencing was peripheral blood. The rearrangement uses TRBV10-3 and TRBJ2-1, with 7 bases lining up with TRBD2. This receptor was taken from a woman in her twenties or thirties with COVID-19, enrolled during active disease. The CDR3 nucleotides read TGTGCCATCAGTGGAGATAGCGGGCAAACCTACAATGAGCAGTTCTTC. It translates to CAISGDSGQTYNEQFF.